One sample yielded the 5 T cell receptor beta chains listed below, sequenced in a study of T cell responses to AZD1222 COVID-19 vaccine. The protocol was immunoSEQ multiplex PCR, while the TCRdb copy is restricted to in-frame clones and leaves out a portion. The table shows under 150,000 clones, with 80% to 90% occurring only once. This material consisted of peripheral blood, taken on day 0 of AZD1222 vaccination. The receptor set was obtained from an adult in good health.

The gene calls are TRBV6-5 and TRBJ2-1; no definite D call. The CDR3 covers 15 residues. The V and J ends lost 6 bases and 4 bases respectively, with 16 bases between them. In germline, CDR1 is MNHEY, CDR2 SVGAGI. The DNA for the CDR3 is TGTGCCAGCAGCCTAAAGCCGTCCTCTTACAATGAGCAGTTCTTC. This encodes CASSLKPSSYNEQFF.

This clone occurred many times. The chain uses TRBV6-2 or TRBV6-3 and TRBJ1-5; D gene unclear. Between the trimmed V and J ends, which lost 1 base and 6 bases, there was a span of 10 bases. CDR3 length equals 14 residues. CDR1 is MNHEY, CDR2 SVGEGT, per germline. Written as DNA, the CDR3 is TGTGCCAGCAGTTACTGGGTTGTGGGTCAGCCCCAGCATTTT. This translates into CASSYWVVGQPQHF.

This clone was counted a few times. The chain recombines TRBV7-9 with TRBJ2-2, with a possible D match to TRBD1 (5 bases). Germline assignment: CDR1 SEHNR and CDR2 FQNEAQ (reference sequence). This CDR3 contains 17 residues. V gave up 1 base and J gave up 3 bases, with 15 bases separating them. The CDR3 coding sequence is TGTGCCAGCAGCTTAGTAGGGTGGGGCCGCGACACCGGGGAGCTGTTTTTT. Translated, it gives CASSLVGWGRDTGELFF.

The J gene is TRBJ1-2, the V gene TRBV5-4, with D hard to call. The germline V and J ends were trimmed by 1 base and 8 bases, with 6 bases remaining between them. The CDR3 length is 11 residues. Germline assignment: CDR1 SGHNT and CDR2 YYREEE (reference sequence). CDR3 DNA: TGTGCCAGCAGCTTGTACGAAGGCTACACCTTC. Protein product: CASSLYEGYTF.

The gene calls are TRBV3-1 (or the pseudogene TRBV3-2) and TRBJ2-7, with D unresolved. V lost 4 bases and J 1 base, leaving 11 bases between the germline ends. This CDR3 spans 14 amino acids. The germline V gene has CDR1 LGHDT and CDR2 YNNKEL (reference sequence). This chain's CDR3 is CASSLPGLSYEQYF. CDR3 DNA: TGTGCCAGCAGCCTACCGGGCCTTTCCTACGAGCAGTACTTC.